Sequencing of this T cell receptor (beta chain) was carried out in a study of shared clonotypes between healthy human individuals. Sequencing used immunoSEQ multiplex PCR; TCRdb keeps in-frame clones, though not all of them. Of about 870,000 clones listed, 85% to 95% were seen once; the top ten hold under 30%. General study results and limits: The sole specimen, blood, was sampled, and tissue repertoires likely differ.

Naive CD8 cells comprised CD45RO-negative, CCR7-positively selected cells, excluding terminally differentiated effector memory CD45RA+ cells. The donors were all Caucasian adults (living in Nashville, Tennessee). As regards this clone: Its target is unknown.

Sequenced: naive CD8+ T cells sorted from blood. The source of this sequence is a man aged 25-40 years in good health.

CDR3: CASVKGLGGSTEAFF. The CDR3 region has the DNA TGTGCCAGCGTCAAAGGATTGGGGGGTTCCACTGAAGCTTTCTTT. This rearrangement joins TRBV6-1 to TRBJ1-1; maybe TRBD1 (5 bases). CDR3 length: 15 residues. Trimming took off 8 bases at V and 4 bases at J, with 20 bases between the two ends. Germline lookup yields CDR1 MNHNS and CDR2 SASEGT.